Listed below are T cell receptor beta chains from one sample, sequenced in a study of tumor-infiltrating lymphocytes in primary liver carcinoma. TCRdb re-called the multiplex PCR reads with MiXCR, one entry per CDR3 protein. The table lists fewer than 250,000 distinct CDR3 sequences, almost 65% of them singletons. Sequenced input: peripheral blood. The receptors come from a woman aged 60-75 years with primary liver carcinoma and hepatitis B virus infection. Both conserved end residues are part of each CDR3. D genes are given only for firm matches. For some rows the clone size is stated as once, few or many, or as a class when expanded; others skip it.

D gene,clone size,V gene,J gene,CDR3 protein,CDR3 DNA
-,-,TRBV28,TRBJ1-2,CASSLGAGFYGYTF,TGTGCCAGCAGTTTAGGGGCAGGCTTCTATGGCTACACCTTC
TRBD2,-,TRBV30,TRBJ2-1,CAWSSLGASGSNEQFF,TGTGCCTGGAGCTCCCTCGGGGCTAGCGGGAGCAATGAGCAGTTCTTC
-,many,TRBV29-1,TRBJ1-1,CSAAGGGRGAEAFF,TGCAGCGCCGCGGGTGGAGGCAGGGGAGCTGAAGCTTTCTTT
TRBD2,few,TRBV28,TRBJ2-2,CASRGTSGNTGELFF,TGTGCCAGCAGAGGTACTAGCGGTAACACCGGGGAGCTGTTTTTT
-,-,TRBV28,TRBJ1-1,CASSLISPGMGEAFF,TGTGCCAGCAGTTTAATATCCCCGGGAATGGGTGAAGCTTTCTTT
TRBD1,-,TRBV5-1,TRBJ2-1,CASSSQPGGAGYNGQFF,TGCGCCAGCAGCTCGCAACCAGGGGGCGCTGGGTACAATGGGCAGTTCTTC
-,-,TRBV19,TRBJ1-1,CASSRRGIYGNAEAFF,TGTGCCAGTAGTCGGCGGGGGATTTACGGAAACGCTGAAGCTTTCTTT
TRBD2,-,TRBV11-2,TRBJ2-7,CASSSALAGGPYVQYF,TGTGCCAGCAGCTCAGCACTAGCGGGAGGGCCCTACGTGCAGTACTTC
TRBD2,-,TRBV5-5,TRBJ2-3,CASSPSTSTDMQYF,TGTGCCAGCAGCCCGTCGACTAGCACAGATATGCAGTATTTT
TRBD1,-,TRBV6-2/TRBV6-3,TRBJ1-1,CASSQYTPGQWNTDAFF,TGTGCCAGCAGTCAGTACACCCCGGGACAGTGGAACACTGATGCTTTCTTT
TRBD2,-,TRBV28,TRBJ2-1,CASMTSGRYNEQFF,TGTGCCAGCATGACTAGCGGGAGGTACAATGAGCAGTTCTTC
-,many,TRBV30,TRBJ1-1,CAWSVRRIPTEAFF,TGTGCCTGGAGTGTACGAAGGATTCCCACTGAAGCTTTCTTT
-,-,TRBV11-2,TRBJ2-3,CASSLVMGRRGTDTQYF,TGTGCCAGCAGCTTAGTAATGGGGAGAAGGGGCACAGATACGCAGTATTTT
TRBD1,-,TRBV11-2,TRBJ2-7,CASSMLQGGYEQYF,TGTGCCAGCAGCATGCTACAGGGGGGATACGAGCAGTACTTC
-,-,TRBV11-2,TRBJ1-5,CASSPVRGLGDTQHF,TGTGCCAGCAGCCCAGTCCGGGGGCTTGGGGATACGCAGCATTTT
TRBD2,many,TRBV6-5,TRBJ2-1,CASSYLAGVNEQFF,TGTGCCAGCAGTTACCTGGCGGGAGTTAATGAGCAGTTCTTC
TRBD2,-,TRBV7-2,TRBJ2-1,CGSSARTSGSNEQFF,TGTGGCAGCAGCGCCAGGACTAGCGGGAGTAATGAGCAGTTCTTC
-,-,TRBV30,TRBJ1-5,CAWSPDRTGKYSNQPQHF,TGTGCCTGGAGTCCCGACAGAACAGGAAAATATAGCAATCAGCCCCAGCATTTT
-,few,TRBV2,TRBJ2-7,CASSDRLRGEQYF,TGTGCCAGCAGTGACAGGCTAAGGGGCGAGCAGTACTTC
-,-,TRBV29-1,TRBJ2-7,CSGLGRTLSGGLYEQYF,TGCAGCGGACTAGGGCGCACGCTCTCGGGGGGCCTATACGAGCAGTACTTC
-,-,TRBV11-2,TRBJ2-2,CACSKGGNTGELFF,TGTGCCTGCAGCAAAGGCGGAAACACCGGGGAGCTGTTTTTT
TRBD2,many,TRBV6-1,TRBJ2-7,CASSPQRAGDNEQYF,TGTGCCAGCAGTCCCCAACGGGCGGGGGATAACGAGCAGTACTTC
-,-,TRBV29-1,TRBJ2-7,CSVQSGTSGEQYF,TGCAGCGTTCAATCGGGGACATCGGGAGAGCAGTACTTC
-,once,TRBV5-1,TRBJ2-3,CSSSLSPDTQYF,TGCTCCAGCAGCTTGTCTCCAGATACGCAGTATTTC
-,-,TRBV11-2,TRBJ2-5,CASSLEGERTETQCF,TGTGCCAGCAGCTTAGAGGGCGAGAGGACGGAGACCCAGTGCTTC
-,once,TRBV11-3,TRBJ2-5,CASSSRMGTQYF,TGTGCCAGCAGTTCCCGGATGGGGACCCAGTACTTC
-,-,TRBV29-1,TRBJ1-1,CSVQWGRTEAFF,TGCAGCGTCCAATGGGGAAGGACTGAAGCTTTCTTT
TRBD1,many,TRBV4-1,TRBJ1-1,CASSQGTGLNTEAFF,TGCGCCAGCAGCCAAGGGACAGGATTGAACACTGAAGCTTTCTTT
TRBD2,-,TRBV12-5,TRBJ2-1,CASGLPDSGSSYNEQFF,TGTGCTAGTGGTTTGCCGGACAGCGGGAGCTCCTACAATGAGCAGTTCTTC
TRBD2,few,TRBV5-1,TRBJ2-7,CASSLVSAGGIYEQYF,TGCGCCAGCAGCTTGGTCTCGGCGGGAGGTATCTACGAGCAGTACTTC
-,-,TRBV7-9,TRBJ1-4,CASSLSGANEKLFF,TGTGCCAGCAGCTTAAGCGGAGCTAATGAAAAACTGTTTTTT
-,-,TRBV6-6,TRBJ2-2,CASSYQDGLGELFF,TGTGCCAGCAGTTACCAAGACGGTCTTGGGGAGCTGTTTTTT
TRBD1,-,TRBV6-4,TRBJ2-2,CASSDRTGESGELFF,TGTGCCAGCAGTGACAGGACAGGGGAGTCCGGGGAGCTGTTTTTT
TRBD2,-,TRBV7-9,TRBJ2-3,CGSSTRLGGRTDTQYF,TGTGGCAGCAGCACCAGACTAGGCGGGAGGACAGATACGCAGTATTTT
-,few,TRBV5-6,TRBJ1-5,CASSRWRAGGNQPQHF,TGTGCCAGCAGCCGGTGGAGGGCCGGGGGCAATCAGCCCCAGCATTTT
-,few,TRBV28,TRBJ1-5,CASSFEGRGSNQPQHF,TGTGCCAGCAGTTTTGAGGGGCGTGGTAGCAATCAGCCCCAGCATTTT
-,-,TRBV11-3,TRBJ2-4,CAGSEVMAKNIQYF,TGTGCCGGCAGCGAGGTAATGGCCAAAAACATTCAGTACTTC
-,few,TRBV28,TRBJ1-4,CASSFPLGTNEKLFF,TGTGCCAGCAGTTTCCCATTGGGGACTAATGAAAAACTGTTTTTT
TRBD1,-,TRBV4-1,TRBJ2-5,CASSQLGQPKETQYF,TGCGCCAGCAGCCAGTTGGGACAGCCCAAAGAGACCCAGTACTTC
TRBD2,many,TRBV5-4,TRBJ2-1,CASSWGGTSGAYNEQFF,TGTGCCAGCAGCTGGGGAGGGACTAGCGGGGCCTACAATGAGCAGTTCTTC
-,-,TRBV11-3,TRBJ2-1,CAGSSAAAARGEQFF,TGTGCCGGCAGCTCGGCAGCGGCTGCCCGGGGTGAGCAGTTCTTC
TRBD1,few,TRBV28,TRBJ2-7,CASSPPGTVSYEQYF,TGTGCCAGCAGTCCTCCCGGGACAGTCTCCTACGAGCAGTACTTC
-,few,TRBV5-4,TRBJ2-2,CASSLERARYTGELFF,TGTGCCAGCAGCTTGGAACGGGCCAGATACACCGGGGAGCTGTTTTTT
-,medium-sized,TRBV11-2,TRBJ2-3,CASSLRLGAGYTDTQYF,TGTGCCAGCAGCTTACGTCTCGGCGCGGGGTACACAGATACGCAGTATTTT
TRBD1,many,TRBV6-5,TRBJ2-5,CASSYWTGGGQETQYF,TGTGCCAGCAGTTACTGGACAGGGGGCGGGCAAGAGACCCAGTACTTC